This T cell receptor beta chain originates from a study of blood T cell repertoires in COVID-19. This clone was seen once. How the authors handled the data: Amplification of reference gene primers provided the estimated nucleated cell counts. The assay was immunoSEQ multiplex PCR, and TCRdb's table has in-frame clones only and misses some. The DNA gave D and trimming, while V, J and clone size come from that table. Among some 57,000 clones listed, 85% to 90% were seen once. This CDR3 has 13 amino acids. Germline V gene lookup returns CDR1 MNHEY and CDR2 SVGAGI. Deletions cut 7 bases from V and 1 base from J, with 10 bases between.

The source is a human donor in a cohort sampled during active COVID-19. The source material was peripheral blood. The genes are TRBV6-5 and TRBJ1-2; D remains unclear. CDR3 DNA: TGTGCCAGCACTATCGACAATAACTATGGCTACACCTTC. Its protein product is CASTIDNNYGYTF.